The 15 T cell receptor beta chains below come from one sample, sequenced in a study of cytomegalovirus exposure and HLA in healthy donors. The PCR ran on 60 Vbeta and 13 Jbeta primers. TCRdb keeps only in-frame clones here, not all; method: immunoSEQ multiplex PCR. The table shows about 100,000 clones, with 70% to 80% occurring only once. The sequenced material came from PBMCs. These receptors were obtained from a man younger than 35 in good health and CMV-seronegative.

V is TRBV2 and J is TRBJ2-1, with 7 positions matching TRBD2. J gave up 8 bases and V 6 bases, and 10 bases lay outside the gene matches. Germline V gene data show CDR1 as SNHLY and CDR2 as FYNNEI. The CDR3 has 14 residues. The CDR3: CASRTGTISHEQFF. The DNA of the CDR3 is TGTGCCAGCAGGACCGGGACTATCTCTCATGAGCAGTTCTTC.

This chain links TRBV6-4 with TRBJ1-2, with D unresolved. Germline lookup yields CDR1 MRHNA and CDR2 SNTAGT. The CDR3 has 12 residues. V lost 7 bases to trimming and J lost 4 bases, with 10 bases between them. CDR3 DNA: TGTGCCAGCATAAGTGGAGGCTATGGCTACACCTTC. Its protein is CASISGGYGYTF.

This chain links TRBV4-3 with TRBJ2-5; 11 nucleotides align to TRBD2. The germline gives CDR1 LGHNA, CDR2 YSLEER. V shed 5 bases, J shed 2 bases, and the junction held 4 bases outside the gene matches. The CDR3 length is 15 residues. The CDR3 DNA is TGCGCCAGCAGCTATTCTAGCGGGGGGCAAGAGACCCAGTACTTC. Its translation: CASSYSSGGQETQYF.

This clone was recorded a few times. The chain recombines TRBV6-1 with TRBJ2-7; tentatively, D is TRBD2 (6 bases). CDR3 length: 17 residues. V lost 1 base to trimming and J lost 4 bases, with 20 bases between them. Germline-derived CDR1 and CDR2 are MNHNS and SASEGT. The CDR3 DNA sequence: TGTGCCAGCAGTGAAGTCGTTGGGGGGACGTCTGATTACGAGCAGTACTTC. Translating gives CASSEVVGGTSDYEQYF.

This clone appeared once. The rearrangement links TRBV27 to TRBJ1-2; D may be TRBD1 (5 bases). From germline, CDR1 is MNHEY and CDR2 SMNVEV (reference sequence). The CDR3 covers 15 residues. V lost 3 bases, J lost 0 bases, and 11 bases lay in between. Here the CDR3 reads CASSFSSTANYGYTF. DNA for the CDR3: TGTGCCAGCAGTTTTAGTTCGACAGCTAACTATGGCTACACCTTC.

This chain joins TRBV7-9 and TRBJ1-6; 7 bases map to TRBD1. This CDR3 has 12 residues. CDR1 and CDR2 from the germline V gene are SEHNR and FQNEAQ (reference sequence). DNA of the CDR3: TGTTCCACTCTACAGGGGACTTCACCCCTCCACTTT. This sequence encodes CSTLQGTSPLHF.

This chain joins TRBV2 and TRBJ1-6; TRBD1 might be the D (6 bases). From germline, CDR1 is SNHLY and CDR2 FYNNEI. The CDR3 consists of 14 residues. Trimming removed 9 bases at V and 7 bases at J, with 16 bases between. CDR3 in DNA: TGTGCCAGAGGGGGGGTACAGGGAAATTCACCCCTCCACTTT. It codes for CARGGVQGNSPLHF.

CDR3 DNA sequence: TGTGCCAGCAGCTCCCTATCGGGGGGAGAGACCCAGTACTTC. Residues: CASSSLSGGETQYF. The rearrangement links TRBV9 to TRBJ2-5, with TRBD2 identical over 7 bases. Looked up from germline, CDR1 is SGDLS and CDR2 is YYNGEE. With V trimmed by 4 bases and J by 4 bases, 7 bases remained unmatched. This CDR3 spans 14 amino acids.

This chain links TRBV7-2 with TRBJ2-7; possibly TRBD1 for D (5 bases). The V gene's germline CDR1 is SGHTA and CDR2 FQGNSA. The V and J ends lost 5 bases and 4 bases respectively, with 9 bases between them. This CDR3 has 12 amino acids. The CDR3 reads CASSPHRYEQYF. CDR3 nucleotides: TGTGCCAGCAGCCCCCACAGGTACGAGCAGTACTTC.

The V call is TRBV5-1, the J call TRBJ1-2; D gene unclear. Germline CDR1 reads SGHRS; CDR2 reads YFSETQ. This CDR3 has 14 residues. Trimming took 4 bases from V and 4 from J, leaving 14 bases between them. The CDR3 loop is CASSESGRSYGYTF. The CDR3 bases are TGCGCCAGCAGCGAGAGTGGGCGTTCCTATGGCTACACCTTC.

Points on this clone: The same CDR3 also results from other DNA sequences found in this sample. The V and J genes are TRBV10-3 and TRBJ2-7; 10 bases align to TRBD1. CDR3 length equals 15 residues. The germline V gene encodes CDR1 ENHRY and CDR2 SYGVKD. The V and J ends lost 5 bases and 5 bases, in that order; junction bases with no gene match: 9. The CDR3 sequence: CAISQYDRGHNEQYF. CDR3 DNA sequence: TGTGCCATCAGTCAATACGACAGGGGGCATAACGAGCAGTACTTC.

The genes are TRBV6-6 and TRBJ1-3; TRBD1 might be the D (6 bases). Germline V lookup: CDR1 MNHNY, CDR2 SVGAGI (reference sequence). This CDR3 has 16 residues. V gave up 4 bases and J gave up 1 base, with 14 bases separating them. The CDR3 nucleotides read TGTGCCAGCAGTTTACAGGGAGGGGAATCTGGAAACACCATATATTTT. Protein sequence: CASSLQGGESGNTIYF.

The chain combines TRBV25-1 with TRBJ2-7; D is possibly TRBD1 (5 bases). The CDR3 covers 12 residues. Trimming took off 9 bases at V and 3 bases at J, with 12 bases between the two ends. Germline CDR1 MGHDK, CDR2 SYGVNS. CDR3 sequence reads: CASRGQVYEQYF. CDR3 nucleotides: TGTGCCAGTAGGGGCCAGGTCTACGAGCAGTACTTC.

The CDR3 loop reads CSVDAGLGGTQYF. CDR3 nucleotide sequence: TGCAGCGTTGACGCTGGGCTGGGTGGGACCCAGTACTTC. V usage is TRBV29-1 and J usage is TRBJ2-5, with no clear D. The length of the CDR3 is 13 residues. Germline loops: CDR1 SQVTM, CDR2 ANQGSEA. Trimming cost V 3 bases and J 7 bases, with 15 bases left between them. The full variable domain, rest sourced from reference TRBV29-1 and TRBJ2-5, is SAVISQKPSRDICQRGTSLTIQCQVDSQVTMMFWYRQQPGQSLTLIATANQGSEATYESGFVIDKFPISRPNLTFSTLTVSNMSPEDSSIYLCSVDAGLGGTQYFGPGTRLLVL.

The chain uses TRBV7-2 and TRBJ2-1; D may be TRBD1 (5 bases). The CDR3 length is 15 residues. Trimming stripped 4 bases from V and 13 bases from J, with 23 bases between. The germline CDR1 and CDR2 sequences are SGHTA and FQGNSA. This CDR3 is CASSSSGAFIPRQFF. For the CDR3, the DNA is TGTGCCAGCAGCTCGAGTGGGGCCTTTATCCCTCGTCAGTTCTTC.